Presented here are 24 T cell receptor beta chains from one specimen sequenced in a study of cytomegalovirus exposure and HLA in healthy donors. The PCR ran on 60 Vbeta and 13 Jbeta primers. Sequencing was performed with immunoSEQ multiplex PCR; in TCRdb, only in-frame clones are kept and a portion is missing. The sample contains under 200,000 clones, around 80% of which appear only once. Source material: PBMCs. These receptors were taken from a woman aged 45-59 years in good health and CMV-seropositive.

In its sample, this clone was seen a few times. V is TRBV5-6 and J is TRBJ1-4, with 9 bases aligning to TRBD1. Germline CDR1 and CDR2: SGHDT and YYEEEE. The CDR3 has 15 residues. Trimming took 3 bases from V and 7 from J; bases not matched to a gene: 7. CDR3 sequence: CASSSWTGAVEKLFF. The CDR3, as DNA: TGTGCCAGCAGCTCATGGACAGGGGCGGTTGAAAAACTGTTTTTT.

V usage is TRBV7-9 and J usage is TRBJ2-3; 8 nucleotides align to TRBD1. The germline CDR1 and CDR2 sequences are SEHNR and FQNEAQ (reference sequence). The CDR3 is made up of 16 amino acids. Unmatched junction bases numbered 9, after V lost 1 base and J lost 6 bases. The CDR3 reads CASSLGWQGAKDTQYF. Here the CDR3 DNA reads TGTGCCAGCAGCTTAGGCTGGCAGGGGGCGAAGGATACGCAGTATTTT.

The V gene is TRBV5-1, the J gene TRBJ2-2; 10 bases are a match to TRBD2. CDR1 is SGHRS and CDR2 is YFSETQ in the germline V gene. V shed 2 bases and J 2 bases; nucleotides not matched to a gene: 6. The CDR3 sequence is 17 residues long. CDR3 bases: TGCGCCAGCAGCTTACGCAGCGGGAGGGGTAACACCGGGGAGCTGTTTTTT. This codes for CASSLRSGRGNTGELFF.

This rearrangement joins TRBV6-1 to TRBJ1-5, with D perhaps TRBD1 (5 bases). Trimming removed 6 bases from V and 5 bases from J, with 14 bases in between. CDR1 MNHNS and CDR2 SASEGT come from the germline V gene. The CDR3 runs 14 residues. In DNA, the CDR3 is TGTGCCAGCAGCGAAAACAGGCTTCATCAGCCCCAGCATTTT. Translation: CASSENRLHQPQHF.

The chain recombines TRBV6-5 with TRBJ2-7; TRBD1 aligns across 9 bases. This CDR3 has 15 residues. The J segment lost 3 bases and the V segment lost 1 base, leaving 4 bases of the junction unmatched. Germline V gene sequence: CDR1 MNHEY, CDR2 SVGAGI. CDR3 sequence reads: CASSYWTGADYEQYF. CDR3 nucleotides: TGTGCCAGCAGTTACTGGACAGGGGCCGACTACGAGCAGTACTTC.

The chain joins TRBV11-3 to TRBJ2-7; 7 bases map to TRBD1. With V trimmed by 5 bases and J by 7 bases, 11 bases remained unmatched. Germline V gene data show CDR1 as SGHNT and CDR2 as YENEEA. This CDR3 is 14 amino acids long. The chain's CDR3 is CASSPDRASEEQYF. The CDR3 region has the DNA TGTGCCAGCAGCCCCGACAGGGCTTCCGAGGAGCAGTACTTC. Filled out from reference TRBV11-3 and TRBJ2-7, the complete variable domain reads EAGVVQSPRYKIIEKKQPVAFWCNPISGHNTLYWYLQNLGQGPELLIRYENEEAVDDSQLPKDRFSAERLKGVDSTLKIQPAELGDSAVYLCASSPDRASEEQYFGPGTRLTVT.

The chain employs TRBV5-1 and TRBJ2-3; tentative D call: TRBD2 (7 bases). The CDR3 spans 15 residues. CDR1 is SGHRS and CDR2 is YFSETQ in the germline V gene. The V end was cut by 4 bases, the J end by 0 bases, with 12 bases between. As DNA, the CDR3 is TGCGCCAGCAGCGGGAGGGGGGCCAGCACAGATACGCAGTATTTT. It yields the protein CASSGRGASTDTQYF.

Written as DNA, the CDR3 is TGTGCCAGCGCGGGGCAGTCTCAGGGGACCCAGTACTTC. Protein sequence: CASAGQSQGTQYF. The gene calls are TRBV5-6 and TRBJ2-5, with D possibly being TRBD2 (6 bases). This CDR3 is 13 amino acids long. V lost 7 bases to trimming and J lost 7 bases, with 17 bases between them. Germline lookup yields CDR1 SGHDT and CDR2 YYEEEE. Drawing the rest from reference TRBV5-6 and TRBJ2-5, the complete variable domain is DAGVTQSPTHLIKTRGQQVTLRCSPKSGHDTVSWYQQALGQGPQFIFQYYEEEERQRGNFPDRFSGHQFPNYSSELNVNALLLGDSALYLCASAGQSQGTQYFGPGTRLLVL.

This chain connects TRBV27 to TRBJ1-2; 8 bases align to TRBD1. The CDR3 length is 15 residues. Germline values: CDR1 MNHEY, CDR2 SMNVEV (reference sequence). The V gene end was trimmed by 0 bases and the J gene end by 5 bases; junction bases not matched to a gene: 5. The CDR3 sequence: CASSLSGQVPYGYTF. The DNA for the CDR3 is TGTGCCAGCAGTTTATCGGGACAGGTCCCATATGGCTACACCTTC.

The CDR3 region has the DNA TGTGCCAGCAGCCAAGGGCTAGCGGGGAAATATTCCTACGAGCAGTACTTC. It is translated as CASSQGLAGKYSYEQYF. This chain links TRBV4-2 with TRBJ2-7, with TRBD2 matching over 9 bases. Germline V gene data show CDR1 as LGHNA and CDR2 as YNFKEQ. This CDR3 has 17 amino acids. J was trimmed by 1 base and V by 1 base; bases with no gene match: 8.

This sequence joins TRBV6-1 and TRBJ1-2; 7 bases align to TRBD1. Losses at the gene ends were 4 bases for V and 4 bases for J; bases not matched to a gene: 0. This CDR3 comprises 12 residues. Germline loops: CDR1 MNHNS, CDR2 SASEGT. CDR3 bases: TGTGCCAGCAGTGCAGGGGGCTATGGCTACACCTTC. The encoded protein is CASSAGGYGYTF.

This sequence joins TRBV6-6 and TRBJ1-6, with 11 bases identical to TRBD1. Germline loops: CDR1 MNHNY, CDR2 SVGAGI (reference sequence). V dropped 6 bases and J dropped 10; count of bases not matched to a gene: 5. This CDR3 contains 14 residues. The DNA for the CDR3 is TGTGCCAGCAGCCGGACAGGGGGCGAATCACCCCTCCACTTT. Translated, it gives CASSRTGGESPLHF.

This chain links TRBV7-9 with TRBJ2-6; D unclear. Germline loops: CDR1 SEHNR, CDR2 FQNEAQ (reference sequence). Trimming removed 1 base at V and 3 bases at J, with 10 bases between. The CDR3 has 16 residues. The CDR3 protein is CASSLVGGFGANVLTF. CDR3 nucleotides: TGTGCCAGCAGCTTAGTCGGTGGTTTTGGGGCCAACGTCCTGACTTTC.

Notes on this clone: Mismatch with germline at one junction end may stem from a read error. The V call is TRBV7-7, the J call TRBJ2-3, with D tentatively TRBD2 (6 bases). The CDR3 has 15 residues. Germline CDR1 is SSHAT and CDR2 is FNYEAQ (reference sequence). The CDR3, as DNA: TGTGCTAGCAGTTACGGGAGTGTGGGCACAGATACGCAGTATTTT. Its protein product is CASSYGSVGTDTQYF.

This chain joins TRBV19 and TRBJ2-1, with 8 bases matching TRBD1. The CDR3 sequence is 15 residues long. The V segment lost 5 bases and the J segment 2 bases; nucleotides outside the gene matches: 5. Germline-derived CDR1 and CDR2 are LNHDA and SQIVND (reference sequence). The CDR3 DNA reads TGTGCCAGTAGTTTTACAGGGGGACCCTACAATGAGCAGTTCTTC. It yields the protein CASSFTGGPYNEQFF.

This CDR3 reads CASSLNFGQHNEKLFF. The DNA of the CDR3 is TGTGCCAGCAGCTTGAATTTTGGGCAGCATAATGAAAAACTGTTTTTT. V usage is TRBV5-6 and J usage is TRBJ1-4; D gene unclear. V lost 1 base to trimming and J lost 4 bases, with 14 bases between them. From germline, CDR1 is SGHDT and CDR2 YYEEEE. The CDR3 totals 16 residues.

This chain uses TRBV6-5 with TRBJ2-7, with a possible D match to TRBD2 (6 bases). With 4 bases removed from V and 5 bases from J, the gap between germline ends came to 21 bases. The CDR3 contains 16 residues. The germline CDR1 and CDR2 sequences are MNHEY and SVGAGI. The CDR3 region has the DNA TGTGCCAGCAGTTCCCCAGCGGCGGGACTCTTCAACGAGCAGTACTTC. As protein: CASSSPAAGLFNEQYF.

This clone was recorded a few times. The rearrangement joins TRBV9 to TRBJ1-3; D is possibly TRBD1 (5 bases). This CDR3 has 16 amino acids. Trimming cost V 2 bases and J 1 base, with 13 bases left between them. Germline CDR1 reads SGDLS; CDR2 reads YYNGEE. CDR3 amino acids: CASSVGPSQSGNTIYF. The CDR3 bases are TGTGCCAGCAGCGTGGGGCCGAGTCAGTCTGGAAACACCATATATTTT.

The CDR3 is CASSLTSGRAPLQYNEQFF. DNA for the CDR3: TGTGCCAGCAGCTTGACTAGCGGGAGGGCCCCACTTCAATACAATGAGCAGTTCTTC. This chain links TRBV11-2 with TRBJ2-1; the match to TRBD2 covers 14 bases. With V trimmed by 3 bases and J by 4 bases, 11 bases remained unmatched. Germline-derived CDR1 and CDR2 are SGHAT and FQNNGV. This CDR3 has 19 residues.

The rearrangement joins TRBV4-1 to TRBJ2-5, with 11 bases identical to TRBD2. The junction had 6 bases not matched to a gene; V was cut back by 4 bases and J by 5 bases. CDR1 MGHRA and CDR2 YSYEKL come from the germline V gene. The CDR3 runs to 15 residues. The DNA for the CDR3 is TGCGCCAGCAGCCCTCTAGCGGGGGGCCGGGAGACCCAGTACTTC. Its translation: CASSPLAGGRETQYF.

This rearrangement joins TRBV28 to TRBJ2-3; 7 bases line up with TRBD1. The junction had 12 bases not matched to a gene; V was cut back by 6 bases and J by 6 bases. The CDR3 covers 15 residues. Germline lookup yields CDR1 MDHEN and CDR2 SYDVKM. CDR3 sequence reads: CASRGTDGKGDTQYF. DNA for the CDR3: TGTGCCAGCAGGGGGACAGACGGGAAGGGGGATACGCAGTATTTT.

This rearrangement joins TRBV15 to TRBJ2-1, with 7 positions matching TRBD2. CDR3 length: 15 amino acids. With 5 bases clipped from V and 4 bases from J, the junction kept 8 bases outside the gene matches. In germline, CDR1 is LNHNV, CDR2 YYDKDF (reference sequence). This CDR3 is CATSALAGRYNEQFF. As DNA, the CDR3 is TGTGCCACCAGCGCTTTAGCGGGTAGATACAATGAGCAGTTCTTC.

This chain uses TRBV28 with TRBJ2-7, with a weak D call TRBD2 (5 bases). CDR3 length equals 17 residues. Looked up from germline, CDR1 is MDHEN and CDR2 is SYDVKM. The V gene lost 3 bases and the J gene lost 3 bases, with 21 bases spanning the gap. For the CDR3, the DNA is TGTGCCAGCAGTTTTAAAAGTGAGAGGACTGGCGACTACGAGCAGTACTTC. This gives the protein CASSFKSERTGDYEQYF.

As for this clone: A read error may account for a junction end that differs from germline. The chain recombines TRBV7-7 with TRBJ2-5; the match to TRBD2 covers 9 bases. CDR3 length: 15 amino acids. The germline V gene encodes CDR1 SSHAT and CDR2 FNYEAQ (reference sequence). CDR3 DNA sequence: TGTGCTAGCAGCACCATAGCGGGGGCAAAAGAGGCCCAGTACTTC. Encoded protein: CASSTIAGAKEAQYF. The entire variable domain, with the rest obtained from reference TRBV7-7 and TRBJ2-5, is as follows: GAGVSQSPRYKVTKRGQDVTLRCDPISSHATLYWYQQALGQGPEFLTYFNYEAQPDKSGLPSDRFSAERPEGSISTLTIQRTEQRDSAMYRCASSTIAGAKEAQYFGPGTRLLVL.